This passage covers 2 T cell receptor beta chains from one sample sequenced in a study of T cells after posttransplantation cyclophosphamide. Profiling relied on immunoSEQ multiplex PCR, and the TCRdb table lists in-frame clones only, not all of them. The table includes about 16,000 clones, almost 95% detected once. A marrow graft followed busulfan-fludarabine conditioning, with cyclophosphamide on days +3 and +4. The sample here was CD4+ T cells sorted from blood, taken after allogeneic stem cell transplant with posttransplant cyclophosphamide. These receptors originate from a male patient aged 60-70 years who received an allogeneic stem cell transplant from a related donor and was CMV-positive. The graft donor may have contributed some T cells.

The J gene is TRBJ2-5, the V gene TRBV9; the match to TRBD2 covers 11 bases. Per the germline V gene, CDR1 is SGDLS and CDR2 is YYNGEE. Losses at the gene ends were 4 bases for V and 1 base for J; bases not matched to a gene: 6. The CDR3 sequence is 16 residues long. As DNA, the CDR3 is TGTGCCAGCAGCCTGACTAGCGGGGCATTCCAAGAGACCCAGTACTTC. Its protein is CASSLTSGAFQETQYF.

This clone was recorded only once. V gene TRBV5-6 combines with J gene TRBJ2-1; perhaps TRBD2 as D (5 bases). The V end was cut by 5 bases, the J end by 10 bases, with 19 bases between. This CDR3 is built from 14 residues. Germline V gene sequence: CDR1 SGHDT, CDR2 YYEEEE. The CDR3 sequence is CASSMGLRAGEQFF. The CDR3, as DNA: TGTGCCAGCAGTATGGGGTTACGTGCGGGCGAGCAGTTCTTC.